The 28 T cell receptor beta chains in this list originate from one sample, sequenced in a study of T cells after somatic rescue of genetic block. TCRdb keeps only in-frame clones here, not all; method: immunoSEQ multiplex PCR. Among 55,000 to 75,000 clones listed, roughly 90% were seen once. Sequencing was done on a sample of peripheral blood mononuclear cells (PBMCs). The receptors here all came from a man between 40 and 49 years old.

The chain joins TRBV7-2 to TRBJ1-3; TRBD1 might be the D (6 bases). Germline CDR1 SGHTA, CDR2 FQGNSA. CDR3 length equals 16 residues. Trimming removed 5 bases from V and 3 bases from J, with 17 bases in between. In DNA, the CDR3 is TGTGCCAGCAGCCGGGGGCCGGGCAGGGATGGAAACACCATATATTTT. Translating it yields CASSRGPGRDGNTIYF. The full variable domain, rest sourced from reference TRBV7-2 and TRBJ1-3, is GAGVSQSPSNKVTEKGKDVELRCDPISGHTALYWYRQSLGQGLEFLIYFQGNSAPDKSGLPSDRFSAERTGGSVSTLTIQRTQQEDSAVYLCASSRGPGRDGNTIYFGEGSWLTVV.

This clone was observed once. CDR3 residues: CASSPGGGGEYGIQYF. The CDR3 DNA is TGTGCCAGTAGTCCCGGGGGCGGGGGTGAGTACGGTATTCAGTACTTC. The genes are TRBV19 and TRBJ2-4, with a weak D call TRBD2 (7 bases). Trimming cost V 5 bases and J 10 bases, with 24 bases left between them. The CDR3 has 16 residues. Looked up from germline, CDR1 is LNHDA and CDR2 is SQIVND (reference sequence).

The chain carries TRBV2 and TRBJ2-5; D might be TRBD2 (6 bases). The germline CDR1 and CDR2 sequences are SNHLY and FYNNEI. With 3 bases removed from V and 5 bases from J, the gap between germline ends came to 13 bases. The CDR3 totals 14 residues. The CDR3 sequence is CASSEAQGGETQYF. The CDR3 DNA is TGTGCCAGCAGTGAGGCTCAGGGAGGCGAGACCCAGTACTTC.

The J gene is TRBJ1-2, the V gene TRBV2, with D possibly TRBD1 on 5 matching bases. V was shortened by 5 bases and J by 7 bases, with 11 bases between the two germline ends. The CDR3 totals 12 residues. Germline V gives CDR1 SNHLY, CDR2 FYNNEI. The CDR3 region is CASSRRRGGYTF. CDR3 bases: TGTGCCAGCAGTCGAAGGAGGGGTGGCTACACCTTC.

This chain's CDR3 is CASSLRTNYGHLREAFF. The CDR3 DNA reads TGTGCCAGCAGCCTGAGAACCAATTACGGACACCTCCGTGAAGCTTTCTTT. The chain carries TRBV5-4 and TRBJ1-1; D is perhaps TRBD1 (5 bases). V was trimmed by 4 bases and J by 7 bases, leaving 26 bases between them. Germline V gives CDR1 SGHNT, CDR2 YYREEE (reference sequence). This CDR3 has 17 amino acids.

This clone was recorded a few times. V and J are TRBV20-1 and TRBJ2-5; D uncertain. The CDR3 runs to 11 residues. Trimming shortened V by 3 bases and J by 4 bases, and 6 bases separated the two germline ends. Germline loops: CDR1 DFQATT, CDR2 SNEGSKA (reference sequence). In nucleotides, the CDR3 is TGCAGTGCTAGTGCTAGAGAGACCCAGTACTTC. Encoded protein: CSASARETQYF.

CDR3 sequence (DNA): TGTGCCAGCAGGGCGGGGGCGAGTCAGCCCCAGCATTTT. Protein: CASRAGASQPQHF. The gene calls are TRBV6-5 and TRBJ1-5; possible D gene TRBD1, 6 bases. With 6 bases removed from V and 6 bases from J, the gap between germline ends came to 12 bases. CDR1 is MNHEY and CDR2 is SVGAGI in the germline V gene. CDR3 length equals 13 residues.

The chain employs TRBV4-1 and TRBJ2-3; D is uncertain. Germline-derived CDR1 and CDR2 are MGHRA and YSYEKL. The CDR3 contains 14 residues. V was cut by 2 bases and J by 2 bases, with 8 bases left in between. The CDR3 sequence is CASSQIGLTDTQYF. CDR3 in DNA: TGCGCCAGCAGCCAAATCGGCCTCACAGATACGCAGTATTTT.

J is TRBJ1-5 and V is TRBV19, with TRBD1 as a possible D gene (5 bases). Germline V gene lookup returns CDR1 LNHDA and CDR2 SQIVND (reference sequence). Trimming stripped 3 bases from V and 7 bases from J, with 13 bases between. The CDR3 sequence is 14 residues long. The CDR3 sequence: CASSIPGTGQPQHF. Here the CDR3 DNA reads TGTGCCAGTAGTATCCCGGGGACGGGCCAGCCCCAGCATTTT.

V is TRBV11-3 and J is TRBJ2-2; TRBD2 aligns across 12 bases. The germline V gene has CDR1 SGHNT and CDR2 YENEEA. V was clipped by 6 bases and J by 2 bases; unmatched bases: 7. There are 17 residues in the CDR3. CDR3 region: CASSPRTSGVNTGELFF. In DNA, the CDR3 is TGTGCCAGCAGTCCACGGACTAGCGGGGTTAACACCGGGGAGCTGTTTTTT.

The DNA of the CDR3 is TGCAGCGTCGGGCTGGGAAATGAGCAGTTCTTC. It encodes CSVGLGNEQFF. The chain joins TRBV29-1 to TRBJ2-1; D unclear. Trimming removed 6 bases at V and 7 bases at J, with 10 bases between. The CDR3 spans 11 residues. Germline assignment: CDR1 SQVTM and CDR2 ANQGSEA.

In DNA, the CDR3 is TGTGCCAGCAGAGGGAGCAATCAGCCCCAGCATTTT. It specifies CASRGSNQPQHF. The rearrangement links TRBV25-1 to TRBJ1-5, with unresolved D. From germline, CDR1 is MGHDK and CDR2 SYGVNS. This CDR3 has 12 residues. V was trimmed by 6 bases and J by 1 base, leaving 4 bases between them.

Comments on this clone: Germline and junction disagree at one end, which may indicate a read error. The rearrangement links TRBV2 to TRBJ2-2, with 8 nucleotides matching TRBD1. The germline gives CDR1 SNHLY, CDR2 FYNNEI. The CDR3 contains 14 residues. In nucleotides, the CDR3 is TGTGCCAGCAGGACAGGGGAGTACACCGGGAAGCTGTTTTTT. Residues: CASRTGEYTGKLFF.

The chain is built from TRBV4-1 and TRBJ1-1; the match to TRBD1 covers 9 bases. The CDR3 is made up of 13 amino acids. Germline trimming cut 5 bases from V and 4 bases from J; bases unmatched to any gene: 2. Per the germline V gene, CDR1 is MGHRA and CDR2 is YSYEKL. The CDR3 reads CASSGTGSTEAFF. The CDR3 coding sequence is TGCGCCAGCAGCGGGACAGGGAGCACTGAAGCTTTCTTT.

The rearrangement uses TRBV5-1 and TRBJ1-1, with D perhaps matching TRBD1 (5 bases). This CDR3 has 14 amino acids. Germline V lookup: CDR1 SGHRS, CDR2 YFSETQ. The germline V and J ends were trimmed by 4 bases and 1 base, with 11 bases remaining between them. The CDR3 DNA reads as TGCGCCAGCAGCGGGGGACGGAGGAACACTGAAGCTTTCTTT. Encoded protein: CASSGGRRNTEAFF.

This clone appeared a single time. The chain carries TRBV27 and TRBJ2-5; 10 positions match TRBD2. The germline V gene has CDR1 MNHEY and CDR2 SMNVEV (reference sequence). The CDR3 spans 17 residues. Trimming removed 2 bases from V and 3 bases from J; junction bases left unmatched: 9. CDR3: CASSLEKLAGEEETQYF. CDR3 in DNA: TGTGCCAGCAGTTTAGAGAAGCTAGCGGGAGAGGAAGAGACCCAGTACTTC.

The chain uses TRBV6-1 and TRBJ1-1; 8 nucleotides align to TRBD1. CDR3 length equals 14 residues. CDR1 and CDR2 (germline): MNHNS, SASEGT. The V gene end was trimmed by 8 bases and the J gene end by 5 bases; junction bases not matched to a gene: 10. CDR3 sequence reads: CASETQGAPTEAFF. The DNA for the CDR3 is TGTGCCAGCGAAACCCAGGGGGCGCCTACTGAAGCTTTCTTT.

The CDR3 DNA follows: TGTGCCAGCAGCTCGGGGATCTCCTACAATGAGCAGTTCTTC. Protein product: CASSSGISYNEQFF. The chain combines TRBV6-5 with TRBJ2-1, with a tentative D call TRBD2 (5 bases). The germline CDR1 and CDR2 sequences are MNHEY and SVGAGI. V dropped 6 bases and J dropped 0 bases, with 9 bases sitting between them. The CDR3 is 14 residues long.

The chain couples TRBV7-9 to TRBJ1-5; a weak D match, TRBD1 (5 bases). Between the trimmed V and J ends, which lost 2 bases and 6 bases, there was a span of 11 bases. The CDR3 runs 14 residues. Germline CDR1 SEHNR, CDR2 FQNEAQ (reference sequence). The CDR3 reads CASSLTGGGQPQHF. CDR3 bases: TGTGCCAGCAGCTTAACCGGGGGGGGTCAGCCCCAGCATTTT.

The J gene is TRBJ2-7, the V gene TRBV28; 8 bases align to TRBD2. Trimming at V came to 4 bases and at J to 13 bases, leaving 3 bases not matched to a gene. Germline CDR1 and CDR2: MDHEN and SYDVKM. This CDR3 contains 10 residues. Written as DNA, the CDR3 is TGTGCCAGCAGTTCTAGCGGGCTTTACTTC. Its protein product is CASSSSGLYF.

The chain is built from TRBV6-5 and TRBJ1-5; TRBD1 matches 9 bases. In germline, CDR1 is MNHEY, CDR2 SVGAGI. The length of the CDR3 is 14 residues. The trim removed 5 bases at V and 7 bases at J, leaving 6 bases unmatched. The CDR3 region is CASSPGQGGQPQHF. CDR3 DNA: TGTGCCAGCAGTCCGGGACAGGGTGGCCAGCCCCAGCATTTT.

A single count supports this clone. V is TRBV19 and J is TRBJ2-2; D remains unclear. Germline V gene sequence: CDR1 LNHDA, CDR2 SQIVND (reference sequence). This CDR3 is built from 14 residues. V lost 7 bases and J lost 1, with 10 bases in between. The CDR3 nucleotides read TGTGCCAGTATGGTAGGTCTGAACACCGGGGAGCTGTTTTTT. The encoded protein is CASMVGLNTGELFF. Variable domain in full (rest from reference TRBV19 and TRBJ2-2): DGGITQSPKYLFRKEGQNVTLSCEQNLNHDAMYWYRQDPGQGLRLIYYSQIVNDFQKGDIAEGYSVSREKKESFPLTVTSAQKNPTAFYLCASMVGLNTGELFFGEGSRLTVL.

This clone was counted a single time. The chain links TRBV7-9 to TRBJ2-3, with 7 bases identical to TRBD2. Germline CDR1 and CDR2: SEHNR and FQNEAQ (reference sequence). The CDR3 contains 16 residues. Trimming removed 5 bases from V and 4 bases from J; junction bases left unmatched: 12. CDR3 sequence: CASSQQREGGPDTQYF. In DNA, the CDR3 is TGTGCCAGCAGCCAACAGCGGGAAGGAGGTCCAGATACGCAGTATTTT.

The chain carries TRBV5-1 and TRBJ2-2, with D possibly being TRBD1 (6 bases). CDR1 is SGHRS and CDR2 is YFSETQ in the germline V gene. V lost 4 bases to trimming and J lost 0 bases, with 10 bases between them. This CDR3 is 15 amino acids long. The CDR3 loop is CASSQGHSNTGELFF. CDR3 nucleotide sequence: TGCGCCAGCAGCCAGGGACACTCGAACACCGGGGAGCTGTTTTTT.

The CDR3 DNA follows: TGTGCCAGCAGCGTAGCGGCAGGGGCGGGTGAAAAACTGTTTTTT. As protein: CASSVAAGAGEKLFF. J is TRBJ1-4 and V is TRBV9; tentative D call: TRBD1 (6 bases). The CDR3 is 15 amino acids. Germline CDR1 SGDLS, CDR2 YYNGEE. Between the trimmed V and J ends, which lost 0 bases and 7 bases, there was a span of 13 bases.

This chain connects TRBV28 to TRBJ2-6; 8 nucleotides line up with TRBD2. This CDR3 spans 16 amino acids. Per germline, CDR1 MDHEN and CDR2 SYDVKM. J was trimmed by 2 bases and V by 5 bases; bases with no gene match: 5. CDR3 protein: CASSLLAGTGANVLTF. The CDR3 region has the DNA TGTGCCAGCAGTCTGTTAGCGGGAACTGGGGCCAACGTCCTGACTTTC.

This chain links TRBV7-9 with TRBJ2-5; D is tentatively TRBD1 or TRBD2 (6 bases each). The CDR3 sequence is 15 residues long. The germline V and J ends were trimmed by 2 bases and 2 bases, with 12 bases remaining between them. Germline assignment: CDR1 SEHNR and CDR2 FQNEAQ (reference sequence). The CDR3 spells CASSLSGGAQETQYF. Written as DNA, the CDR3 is TGTGCCAGCAGCTTATCCGGGGGCGCTCAAGAGACCCAGTACTTC.

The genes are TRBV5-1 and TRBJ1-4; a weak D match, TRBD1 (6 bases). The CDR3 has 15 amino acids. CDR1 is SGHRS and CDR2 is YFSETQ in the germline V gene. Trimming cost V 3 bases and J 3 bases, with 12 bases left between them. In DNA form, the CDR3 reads TGCGCCAGCAGCTCACAGGGAAATGCTAATGAAAAACTGTTTTTT. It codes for CASSSQGNANEKLFF. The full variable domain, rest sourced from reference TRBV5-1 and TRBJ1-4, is KAGVTQTPRYLIKTRGQQVTLSCSPISGHRSVSWYQQTPGQGLQFLFEYFSETQRNKGNFPGRFSGRQFSNSRSEMNVSTLELGDSALYLCASSSQGNANEKLFFGSGTQLSVL.